This is a list of T cell receptor beta chains from one sample in a study of cytomegalovirus exposure and HLA in healthy donors. Sequenced by immunoSEQ multiplex PCR; TCRdb stores in-frame clones only, minus some. The sample includes about 150,000 clones, about 76% of them seen just once. The specimen sequenced was PBMCs. The receptor source for this set is a man aged 30-40 years in good health and CMV-seropositive. Each CDR3 is given with its conserved first and last residue. The D gene is left open where the match is weak. Clone size is not always given. Where it is, it says once, few, many or a class for expanded clones.

abundance	v_gene	j_gene	d_gene	CDR3nt	CDR3aa
few	TRBV6-5	TRBJ1-5	NA	TGTGCCAGCAGAGTCAGTTACAATAGCAATCAGCCCCAGCATTTT	CASRVSYNSNQPQHF
NA	TRBV7-7	TRBJ2-7	NA	TGTGCCAGCAGCCCCGGCGGGGCGGGTTCCTACGAGCAGTACTTC	CASSPGGAGSYEQYF
NA	TRBV7-8	TRBJ1-1	NA	TGTGCCAGCAGCTCCCAATCCACCTCGAACCGGTTCTTT	CASSSQSTSNRFF
NA	TRBV6-5	TRBJ2-5	NA	TGTGCCAGCAGTTCCCAACCCGGGGGACAAGAGACCCAGTACTTC	CASSSQPGGQETQYF
NA	TRBV10-3	TRBJ1-5	NA	TGTGCCATCAGTGAGTCTGGCAGTCGTAGCAATCAGCCCCAGCATTTT	CAISESGSRSNQPQHF
NA	TRBV7-3	TRBJ1-6	TRBD1	TGTGCCAGCAGATCCTCCGGGACAGGGGCTTCACCCCTCCACTTT	CASRSSGTGASPLHF
NA	TRBV29-1	TRBJ2-3	TRBD2	TGCAGCGCTACTAGCGGGTCCACCTCCACAGATACGCAGTATTTT	CSATSGSTSTDTQYF
NA	TRBV11-3	TRBJ1-5	TRBD1	TGTGCCAGCAGCTCAAACCAGGGACAGCAGTGTAGCAATCAGCCCCAGCATTTT	CASSSNQGQQCSNQPQHF
NA	TRBV5-1	TRBJ2-2	NA	TGCGCCAGCAGCTTGGGAACAGGAGGGACCGGGGAGCTGTTTTTT	CASSLGTGGTGELFF
NA	TRBV19	TRBJ1-4	TRBD1	TGTGCCAGTAGTATGACAGGGGTTGGTGAAAAACTGTTTTTT	CASSMTGVGEKLFF
NA	TRBV7-3	TRBJ1-2	TRBD1	TGTGCCAGCAGCCCGAGGAACAGGGGGCATGGCTACACCTTC	CASSPRNRGHGYTF
NA	TRBV7-9	TRBJ2-1	TRBD1	TGTGCCAGCAGCTACCGACAGGGGAATGAGCAGTTCTTC	CASSYRQGNEQFF
NA	TRBV10-3	TRBJ2-5	TRBD1	TGTGCCATAAGGACAGGGGAGCAAGAGACCCAGTACTTC	CAIRTGEQETQYF
NA	TRBV7-2	TRBJ2-7	NA	TGTGCCAGCAGCCGGGACACCCCAGGCTCCTACGAGCAGTACTTC	CASSRDTPGSYEQYF
NA	TRBV7-6	TRBJ1-1	NA	TGTGCCAGCAGCTCCCAGGGTTACACTGAAGCTTTCTTT	CASSSQGYTEAFF
NA	TRBV5-8	TRBJ1-1	NA	TGTGCCAGCACCGGGGGGGGATTGAACACTGAAGCTTTCTTT	CASTGGGLNTEAFF
NA	TRBV9	TRBJ1-2	NA	TGTGCCAGCAGCGTAGATGGCAGGGTGAGCGGCTACACCTTC	CASSVDGRVSGYTF
NA	TRBV27	TRBJ1-1	NA	TGTGCCAGCAGTCTGGGTTGGGAGGGTTATTACACTGAAGCTTTCTTT	CASSLGWEGYYTEAFF
once	TRBV9	TRBJ2-7	NA	TGTGCCAGCAGCGTAGACGGTTCGGTCGGAGGGCAGTACTTC	CASSVDGSVGGQYF
NA	TRBV6-5	TRBJ2-1	TRBD2	TGTGCCAGCAGTTCAGGACTAGCGGGAGAAAATGAGCAGTTCTTC	CASSSGLAGENEQFF
NA	TRBV19	TRBJ1-5	TRBD1	TGTGCCAGTACCCCCGGACAGGCCAGCAATCAGCCCCAGCATTTT	CASTPGQASNQPQHF
NA	TRBV6-5	TRBJ2-5	NA	TGTGCCAGCAGTTCCACAGGGACCGAGACCCAGTACTTC	CASSSTGTETQYF
NA	TRBV5-1	TRBJ1-1	NA	TGCGCCAGCAGCTTGGGTGGGGGGACGAACACTGAAGCTTTCTTT	CASSLGGGTNTEAFF
NA	TRBV7-9	TRBJ2-5	TRBD2	TGTGCCAGCAGCTTAACTAGCGGGGACGAGACCCAGTACTTC	CASSLTSGDETQYF
NA	TRBV4-2	TRBJ2-7	TRBD1	TGTGCCAGCAGTCCCAACAGGGGCTCCTACGAGCAGTACTTC	CASSPNRGSYEQYF
NA	TRBV7-2	TRBJ1-5	NA	TGTGCCAGCAGCTTCGGCAGGGAGGCTTATCAGCCCCAGCATTTT	CASSFGREAYQPQHF
NA	TRBV27	TRBJ1-3	TRBD1	TGTGCCAGCAGTCTTGGTCGGACGCCGACAGGGGGGGTCGGAAACACCATATATTTT	CASSLGRTPTGGVGNTIYF
NA	TRBV14	TRBJ1-3	NA	TGTGCCAGCAGCGGGCCTGGAAACACCATATATTTT	CASSGPGNTIYF
NA	TRBV6-5	TRBJ1-5	NA	TGTGCCAGCAGTTTCAGGGGAGGGCATCAGCCCCAGCATTTT	CASSFRGGHQPQHF
NA	TRBV18	TRBJ1-1	NA	TGTGCCAGCTCACCCGCAAGCCGGAGGAACACTGAAGCTTTCTTT	CASSPASRRNTEAFF
NA	TRBV7-3	TRBJ2-3	TRBD2	TGTGCCAGCAGCTTAGGGATAGCGGGGGACACGCAGTATTTT	CASSLGIAGDTQYF
NA	TRBV11-3	TRBJ2-1	TRBD1	TGTGCCAGCAGCTTTGGACAGGTTAACAATGAGCAGTTCTTC	CASSFGQVNNEQFF
once	TRBV4-1	TRBJ2-5	TRBD2	TGCGCCAGCAGCCAAGGGTTCGGGCGGGAGCCGGTGAGAGAGACCCAGTACTTC	CASSQGFGREPVRETQYF
NA	TRBV9	TRBJ2-1	TRBD1	TGTGCCAGCAGCACCCGACAGGGTCAGGGCAATGAGCAGTTCTTC	CASSTRQGQGNEQFF
few	TRBV2	TRBJ1-2	NA	TGTGCCAGCAGTCCACAGGGTCCCCTCTATGGCTACACCTTC	CASSPQGPLYGYTF
NA	TRBV19	TRBJ2-6	NA	TGTGCCAGTAGTATCGGGGGGCGTGGGGCCAACGTCCTGACTTTC	CASSIGGRGANVLTF
few	TRBV5-4	TRBJ2-7	TRBD1	TGTGCCAGCAGCCCGGAGGGACAGGGTATGAACGAGCAGTACTTC	CASSPEGQGMNEQYF
NA	TRBV29-1	TRBJ1-1	NA	TGCAGCGTTGTTGGACAGAACACTGAAGCTTTCTTT	CSVVGQNTEAFF
NA	TRBV19	TRBJ2-7	NA	TGTGCCAGTAGTATAGAGGCCCACACCACGATCTACGAGCAGTACTTC	CASSIEAHTTIYEQYF
NA	TRBV7-2	TRBJ2-5	TRBD1	TGTGCCAGCAGCTTAATCTCGGCAGGGGGCTTGGAGACCCAGTACTTC	CASSLISAGGLETQYF
NA	TRBV6-5	TRBJ1-1	NA	TGTGCCAGCAGTTCAGGGTCAGCTGAAGCTTTCTTT	CASSSGSAEAFF
NA	TRBV7-2	TRBJ1-1	NA	TGTGCCAGCAGCTTTTTACACCTGAACACTGAAGCTTTCTTT	CASSFLHLNTEAFF
NA	TRBV18	TRBJ2-7	NA	TGTGCCAGCTCACCCAACGGGGATTCCTACGAGCAGTACTTC	CASSPNGDSYEQYF
NA	TRBV7-6	TRBJ2-1	TRBD1	TGTGCCAGCAGTTACGACAGGGGGGCCTACAATGAGCAGTTCTTC	CASSYDRGAYNEQFF
NA	TRBV4-3	TRBJ2-2	TRBD1	TGCGCCAGCAGCCAAGGGACAGGGGCGAACACCGGGGAGCTGTTTTTT	CASSQGTGANTGELFF
NA	TRBV7-2	TRBJ2-7	NA	TGTGCCAGCAGTTGGGACTTGTCCTACGAGCAGTACTTC	CASSWDLSYEQYF
NA	TRBV11-3	TRBJ2-2	NA	TGTGCCAGCAGCTTAGATCGAACAGGGATTCTGAACACCGGGGAGCTGTTTTTT	CASSLDRTGILNTGELFF
few	TRBV27	TRBJ2-2	TRBD2	TGTGCCAGCAGGAGGGGACTAGCGGGAGGTAAAACCGGGGAGCTGTTTTTT	CASRRGLAGGKTGELFF
few	TRBV6-5	TRBJ1-1	TRBD1	TGTGCCAGCAGTGACAGACAGGGACGCACTGAAGCTTTCTTT	CASSDRQGRTEAFF
NA	TRBV4-1	TRBJ1-4	TRBD1	TGCGCCAGCAGCCAAGGGGGACAGTCCCCTGGTAATGAAAAACTGTTTTTT	CASSQGGQSPGNEKLFF
NA	TRBV7-9	TRBJ2-3	TRBD2	TGTGCGATAGCGGGAGGTGATAGGACAGATACGCAGTATTTT	CAIAGGDRTDTQYF
NA	TRBV30	TRBJ2-1	TRBD2	TGTGCCTGGAGTGAGGCATGGGCGGGAGGTGAGCAGTTCTTC	CAWSEAWAGGEQFF
NA	TRBV6-5	TRBJ1-3	NA	TGTGCCAGCAGTTACGGGCAGGGAAACACCATATATTTT	CASSYGQGNTIYF
few	TRBV19	TRBJ1-1	NA	TGTGCCAGTTGGGGCGGGAACACTGAAGCTTTCTTT	CASWGGNTEAFF
NA	TRBV18	TRBJ2-7	NA	TGTGCCAGCTCACGACCTCCGGACGAGCAGTACTTC	CASSRPPDEQYF
NA	TRBV27	TRBJ2-1	TRBD2	TGTGCCAGCGGGGGAGGGGCGGCGGGGGAAGACAATGAGCAGTTCTTC	CASGGGAAGEDNEQFF
NA	TRBV7-9	TRBJ2-5	TRBD1	TGTGCCAGCAGCTTAGAACAGGGGATCCAAGAGACCCAGTACTTC	CASSLEQGIQETQYF
once	TRBV6-6	TRBJ2-7	TRBD1	TGTGCCACAATCGGGACAGACTACGAGCAGTACTTC	CATIGTDYEQYF